This T cell receptor beta chain is drawn from a study of low-dose radiotherapy and immunotherapy resistance in tumors. This clonotype was counted at least ten times. TRAV- and TRBV-specific primers, spanning alpha and beta chains, primed first-strand cDNA. The authors ran roughly 20 PCR cycles to amplify TCRs with a constant-region primer and V-primer adapter. Amplification of isolated mRNA was accomplished via in vitro transcription. MiXCR was run by TCRdb on the reads, yielding one entry per CDR3 protein. The data hold tens of thousands of distinct CDR3 sequences, with 9.4% observed a single time. The V end was cut by 4 bases, the J end by 5 bases, with 12 bases between. CDR3 length equals 13 residues. Germline-derived CDR1 and CDR2 are SGHNT and YYREEE (reference sequence). Specified time point: before trial treatment.

This sequence joins TRBV5-4 and TRBJ2-5; D is unresolved. Material: PBMCs, obtained before treatment. The source is a male donor with prostate cancer. DNA for the CDR3: TGTGCCAGCAGCACCAAACAGTCGGAGACCCAGTACTTC. Amino acids: CASSTKQSETQYF.